This T cell receptor beta chain was retrieved from a study of blood T cell repertoires in COVID-19. In the study overall: Acute-phase and convalescent COVID-19 samples originated in the United States, Italy and Spain.

How the authors handled the data: Amplification from reference gene primers served as the basis for estimated nucleated cell counts. Libraries were prepared by immunoSEQ multiplex PCR; TCRdb keeps only in-frame clonotypes and omits some of them. The V and J calls and the clone size are those of that table, but D and trimming were determined from the DNA. The table lists roughly 230,000 clones, approximately 81% of them singletons, with more than 0.75% in the top ten. Material: peripheral blood. The sequence was collected from a man in his forties with acute or convalescent COVID-19.

The CDR3 DNA reads as TGTGCCAGCACGCCTGGACAGGGAATCTCCTACGAGCAGTACTTC. This translates into CASTPGQGISYEQYF. The chain uses TRBV7-6 and TRBJ2-7, with 8 positions matching TRBD1. This CDR3 has 15 residues. From germline, CDR1 is SGHVS and CDR2 FNYEAQ. Trimming at V came to 7 bases and at J to 0 bases, leaving 8 bases not matched to a gene.